In this sample, the clone carrying this TCR beta chain turned up a few times. Its antigen is not known. Measured with immunoSEQ multiplex PCR; TCRdb has only the in-frame clones, and not every one. This repertoire shows about 6,600 clones, approximately 81% found once; its top ten account for 6% to 9%. Samples were taken several times over chemoradiotherapy. The V end was cut by 1 base, the J end by 4 bases, with 7 bases between. There are 13 residues in the CDR3. Germline CDR1 is SGHDN and CDR2 is FVKESK. This specimen comes from a study of chemoradiotherapy in HPV16-positive cancers. Findings and caveats of the study: During treatment, candidate HPV-specific clones and E7-related motifs expanded in tumor.

This clonotype was sampled from a human donor with HPV-associated anogenital cancer. The input for sequencing was tumor tissue, taken from a patient who underwent chemoradiotherapy. The chain recombines TRBV14 with TRBJ1-1, with no clear D. In DNA, the CDR3 is TGTGCCAGCAGCCAAGGGACGTTCACTGAAGCTTTCTTT. It encodes CASSQGTFTEAFF.